The clone carrying this TCR beta chain was picked up many times. Its target is not known. This entry comes from a study of human T cells and chemical hapten exposure. Study outcomes and limitations: Expanded TCRs clustered into significantly more large CDR3 similarity groups than controls, the analysis revealed.

TCRdb processed the RACE reads anew with MiXCR; each CDR3 protein has one entry. Found here are 300,000 to 450,000 distinct CDR3 sequences, approximately 5.1% of them singletons; the top ten hold 2% to 2.5%. The CDR3 spans 16 residues. V shed 6 bases and J shed 1 base, with 18 bases lying between them. CDR1 and CDR2 (germline): MNHEY, SMNVEV (reference sequence). Time point here: patch test 1, 2 weeks after DPC sensitization. Described treatment: therapeutic diphenylcyclopropenone sensitization with weekly scalp DPC. Specimen: whole blood, collected in connection with sensitization to the hapten diphenylcyclopropenone (DPC). The gene calls are TRBV27 and TRBJ1-1; TRBD1 is a possible D gene (6 bases). The clonotype originates from a woman in her forties or fifties with alopecia areata. Some clones in this sample may be carry-over from other donors' samples. The CDR3 spells CASSLSAGAPNTEAFF. The CDR3 DNA follows: TGTGCCAGCAGCCTCTCCGCAGGGGCCCCGAACACTGAAGCTTTCTTT.